Listed below are T cell receptor beta chains from one sample, sequenced in a study of blood T cell repertoires in COVID-19. The assay was immunoSEQ multiplex PCR, and TCRdb's table has in-frame clones only and misses some. Of around 88,000 clones detected, 85% to 95% appear once; the ten largest clones hold 1.7%. The specimen sequenced was peripheral blood. These receptors were taken from a man aged 55-75 years with acute or convalescent COVID-19. CDR3s include the opening cysteine and the closing phenylalanine or tryptophan. The D gene is left open where the match is weak.

d_call	v_call	j_call	cdr3_aa
.	TRBV30	TRBJ2-1	CASTTSFAARNEQFF
TRBD1	TRBV6-5	TRBJ1-1	CASSYSRQGTEAFF
.	TRBV4-3	TRBJ2-7	CASSQGAGYEQYF
.	TRBV27	TRBJ2-7	CASTLRPTGDYEQYF
TRBD2	TRBV9	TRBJ2-1	CASSPGLNNEQFF
TRBD1	TRBV4-3	TRBJ2-1	CASSQGWTGSYNEQFF
.	TRBV2	TRBJ1-6	CASSDHGERDSPLHF
.	TRBV9	TRBJ2-1	CASSVLYPRLSTRKYNEQFF
.	TRBV7-2	TRBJ1-1	CASSSQTMVNTEAFF
.	TRBV5-4	TRBJ2-1	CASSPSGRYNEQFF
TRBD2	TRBV5-6	TRBJ2-3	CASSLRLAGPADTQYF
TRBD2	TRBV28	TRBJ2-3	CASSLGPSGITDTQYF
.	TRBV29-1	TRBJ1-2	CSVGSVSNYGYTF
TRBD1	TRBV10-3	TRBJ1-2	CAISESSGGTANYGYTF
TRBD1	TRBV11-2	TRBJ1-2	CASSSTPGQGGDYGYTF
.	TRBV14	TRBJ1-3	CASSHSNSGNTIYF
.	TRBV4-3	TRBJ2-3	CASSAQGYTDTQYF
TRBD2	TRBV27	TRBJ2-1	CASTRTSGLHNEQFF
TRBD2	TRBV15	TRBJ2-7	CATSRRLAGVEEQYF
.	TRBV28	TRBJ1-4	CASSFRGITNEKLFF
.	TRBV4-2	TRBJ2-4	CASSQVLSSSAKNIQYF
.	TRBV5-4	TRBJ1-1	CASSSDLSSEMNTEAFF
.	TRBV20-1	TRBJ2-6	CSASPPLGQLANVLTF
.	TRBV5-4	TRBJ1-1	CASSLDAGGEAFF
.	TRBV5-1	TRBJ1-4	CASSMTGLDEKLFF
TRBD1	TRBV3-1/TRBV3-2	TRBJ1-3	CASSRTGTGNTIYF
TRBD2	TRBV3-1/TRBV3-2	TRBJ2-1	CASSPIAGGLYNEQFF
TRBD2	TRBV4-1	TRBJ2-7	CASSQGGLAGEAYEQYF
TRBD1	TRBV4-2	TRBJ2-2	CASSQEGPDRGLGGELFF
TRBD1	TRBV19	TRBJ2-7	CASSFRDRGYEQYF
.	TRBV9	TRBJ1-1	CASSPPAGEGTEAFF
.	TRBV7-9	TRBJ1-4	CASSLGRGRTNEKLFF
TRBD2	TRBV9	TRBJ2-3	CASSETSASTDTQYF
.	TRBV5-6	TRBJ1-6	CASSSDTGSKGITLHF
.	TRBV30	TRBJ2-7	CAWGRSEQYF
.	TRBV28	TRBJ1-1	CASSKGQSPTEAFF
TRBD2	TRBV25-1	TRBJ2-1	CASSDPGTSGNEQFF
.	TRBV19	TRBJ1-4	CASKEQGGEKLFF
TRBD1	TRBV6-5	TRBJ2-7	CASRGQGYSYEQYF
TRBD2	TRBV29-1	TRBJ2-1	CSVEGVSGRNEQFF
.	TRBV5-4	TRBJ2-1	CASSLDRGASYNEQFF